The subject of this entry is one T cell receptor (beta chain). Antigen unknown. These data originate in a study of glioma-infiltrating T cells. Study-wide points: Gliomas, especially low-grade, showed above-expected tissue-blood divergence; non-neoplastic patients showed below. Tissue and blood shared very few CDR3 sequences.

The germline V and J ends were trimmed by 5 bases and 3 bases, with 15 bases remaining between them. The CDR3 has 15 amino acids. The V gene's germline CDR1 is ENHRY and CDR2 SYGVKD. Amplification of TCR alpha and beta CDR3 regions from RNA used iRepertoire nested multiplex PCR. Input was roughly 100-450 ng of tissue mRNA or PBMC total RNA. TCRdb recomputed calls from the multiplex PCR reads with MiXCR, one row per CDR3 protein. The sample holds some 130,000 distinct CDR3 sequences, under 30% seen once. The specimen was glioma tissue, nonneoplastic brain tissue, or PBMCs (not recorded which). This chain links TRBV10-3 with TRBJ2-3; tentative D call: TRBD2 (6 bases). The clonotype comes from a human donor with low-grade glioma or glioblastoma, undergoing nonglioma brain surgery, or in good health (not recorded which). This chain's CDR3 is CAISSGRLYTDTQYF. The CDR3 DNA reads TGTGCCATCAGTTCCGGGAGACTATATACAGATACGCAGTATTTT.